There are a few counts of the clone carrying this TCR beta chain. The antigen is not known. These data originate in a study of response to subunit inactivated influenza vaccine. Study results and limitations: After each seasonal influenza vaccination, few new T cells are recruited, the authors suggested.

V was clipped by 0 bases and J by 9 bases, with 6 bases between them. The CDR3 has 12 residues. The V gene's germline CDR1 is LNHNV and CDR2 YYDKDF (reference sequence). TCRdb passed the RT-PCR reads through MiXCR, listing each CDR3 protein once. The data show hundreds of thousands of distinct CDR3 sequences, over 9% seen once. The same data also contributed to another study, on T cells expressing NK-cell markers. That publication notes: The TCR beta cDNA came from 5'RACE template switching with UMIs. In sorted CD3+CD56+NKG2C+, CD3+CD56+NKG2C- and CD3+CD56-NKG2C+ T cells, TCR beta repertoires were obtained. Dominance of the CD3+CD56-NKG2C+ fraction by these clonotypes also held in several donors.

The V gene is TRBV15, the J gene TRBJ2-4; D may be TRBD2 (6 bases). This material consisted of PBMCs from blood, taken on the day of vaccination. This sequence was found in a man aged 50 to 59 who received an inactivated influenza vaccine. The CDR3 is CATSREGGIQYF. The CDR3 DNA is TGTGCCACCAGCAGAGAGGGGGGCATTCAGTACTTC.